Given below is one T cell receptor beta chain in context. Its recognized antigen is unknown. Per-base quality was not reported, and no clone a single base away is much larger than it. Library construction relied on PCR. Sequencing relied on a NextSeq 500. Bulk TCR libraries were prepared as previously described, using TCR primers listed in Table S5. The Qiagen AllPrep DNA/RNA kit was used to purify total RNA. Reads from multiple sequencing runs of the same library were pooled before analysis. On the authors' methods: Reads were retained only if the reads had an exact TCR constant sequence, and the retained reads were trimmed to 150 nt and grouped according to their 12-nt molecular barcodes. Reads within each barcode group were sub-clustered using a 15% Levenshtein threshold, and quality-weighted consensus sequences were constructed for each RNA molecule. Non-functional sequences were filtered out, along with any lower-count sequence sitting one edit away from another sequence. Based on fitting two negative binomial distributions, any barcode sub-cluster with under 20% of the maximum read count was discarded. TCRdb reworked the public reads: Q25 trimming with fastp, MiXCR clone assembly, productive beta chains retained. CDR3 protein sequences are deduplicated, and each keeps its most common genes and DNA. TCRdb, not the authors, supplied the V and J calls. In this sample the table shows about 100,000 distinct CDR3 sequences, around 33% of which occur a single time. Clones ranked in the top ten supply around 4% of the sample.

The data are from a study of molecular identifiers for immune sequencing clone quantification (dated 2018 in TCRdb). Turning to the overall study: In a replicate experiment, RNA from roughly 18,000 or 92,000 naive CD8 T cells was split into five aliquots, four of which were sequenced. This methods study used CD8 T cells to benchmark TCR RNA copy counting and molecular-identifier clustering-based TCR repertoire sequencing (MIDCIRS).

General findings and caveats noted by the study authors: In CMV-specific effector cells, clones with more than 20 RNA copies accounted for over 97% of molecules, whereas in naive cells such clones accounted for under 1%. Without barcode sub-clustering, chimeric consensus sequences inflated TCR diversity; chimeras reached as high as 47%. Spiked-in Jurkat TCR RNA (approximately 10 copies' worth), which is not part of the donor repertoire, was contained in the naive libraries. About 3 recovered TCR RNA copies per cell were obtained by modeling, versus around 10 by digital PCR, implying a capture efficiency of about 30%. The sizes of highly expanded clones could end up underestimated when identical TCR molecules share a barcode. A single cell's worth of spiked-in Jurkat TCR RNA was reported detectable even among 900,000 to 1,000,000 naive CD8 T cells.

Libraries of naive CD8 T cells were generated from roughly 21,000 to 960,000 sorted cells, with 10%, 30% or 50% of the purified RNA used. Naive CD8 T cells were FACS-sorted as CD8+CD4-CCR7+CD45RA+ on a BD FACSAria II into RLT Plus buffer. Roughly 10 TCR copies' worth of Jurkat RNA were spiked into about 19,000-1,000,000 naive CD8 T cell samples to test detection sensitivity. Enrichment of CD8 T cells was done with RosetteSep CD8+ T Cell Enrichment Cocktail plus Ficoll-Paque, and ACK red cell lysis came afterward. Specimen: naive CD8+ T cells from blood, with Jurkat cell RNA spiked in. The cell subset or site label here, explained by the study, means: FACS-sorted CD8+CD4-CCR7+CD45RA+ naive T cells. The TCR sequence derives from a human donor in good health. Some libraries in this study had Jurkat cell RNA spiked in.

The CDR3 region reads CASSSTMRSYNEQYF. The nucleotide sequence reads TGTGCCAGCAGCTCTACTATGCGCTCCTACAATGAGCAGTACTTC. In this chain, TRBV7-8 is recombined with TRBJ2-1; no D gene call is confident. The J call may be wrong; the DNA end is better matched by TRBJ2-7. The CDR3 sequence holds 15 residues, the cysteine and phenylalanine included. Only the CDR3 portion is preserved as DNA: 45 bases, with reading frame beginning at the first base. CDR1 and CDR2, per the germline V gene, are SGHVS and FQNEAQ.